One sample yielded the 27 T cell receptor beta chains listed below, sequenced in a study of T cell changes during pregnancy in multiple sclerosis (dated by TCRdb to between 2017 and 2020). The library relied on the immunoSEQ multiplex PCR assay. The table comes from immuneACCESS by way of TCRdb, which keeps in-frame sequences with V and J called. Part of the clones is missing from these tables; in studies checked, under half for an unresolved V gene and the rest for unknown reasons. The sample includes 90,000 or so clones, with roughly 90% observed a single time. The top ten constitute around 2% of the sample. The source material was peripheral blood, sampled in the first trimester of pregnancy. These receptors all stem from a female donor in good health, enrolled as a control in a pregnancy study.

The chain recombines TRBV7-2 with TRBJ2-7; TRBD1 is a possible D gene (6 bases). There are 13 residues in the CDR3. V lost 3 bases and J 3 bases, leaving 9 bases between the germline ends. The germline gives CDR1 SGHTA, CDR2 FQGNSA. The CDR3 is CASSLGHRYEQYF. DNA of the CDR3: TGTGCCAGCAGCTTGGGACACCGCTACGAGCAGTACTTC.

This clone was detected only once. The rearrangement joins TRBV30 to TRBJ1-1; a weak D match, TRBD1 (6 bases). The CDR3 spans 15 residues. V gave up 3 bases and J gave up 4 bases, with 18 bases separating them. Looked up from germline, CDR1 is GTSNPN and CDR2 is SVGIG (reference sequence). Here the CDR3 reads CAWRVWLGATTEAFF. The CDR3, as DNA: TGTGCCTGGAGGGTATGGTTGGGGGCCACCACTGAAGCTTTCTTT.

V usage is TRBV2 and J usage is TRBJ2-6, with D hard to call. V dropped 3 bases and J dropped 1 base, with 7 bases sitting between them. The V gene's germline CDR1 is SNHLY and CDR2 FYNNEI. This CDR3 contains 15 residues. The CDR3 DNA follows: TGTGCCAGCAGTGAGGCCGGGTCTGGGGCCAACGTCCTGACTTTC. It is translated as CASSEAGSGANVLTF.

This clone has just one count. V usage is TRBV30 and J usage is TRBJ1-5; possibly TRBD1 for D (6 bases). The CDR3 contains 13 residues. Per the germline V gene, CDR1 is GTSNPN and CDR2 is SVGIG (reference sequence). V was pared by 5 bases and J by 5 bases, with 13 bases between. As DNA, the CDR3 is TGTGCCTGGGCACAGGGACCCCATCAGCCCCAGCATTTT. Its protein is CAWAQGPHQPQHF.

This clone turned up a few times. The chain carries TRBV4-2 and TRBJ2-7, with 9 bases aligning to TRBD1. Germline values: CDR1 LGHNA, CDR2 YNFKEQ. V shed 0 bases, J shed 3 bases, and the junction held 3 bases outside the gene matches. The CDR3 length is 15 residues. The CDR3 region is CASSQDETGGYEQYF. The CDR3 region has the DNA TGTGCCAGCAGCCAAGATGAGACAGGGGGCTACGAGCAGTACTTC.

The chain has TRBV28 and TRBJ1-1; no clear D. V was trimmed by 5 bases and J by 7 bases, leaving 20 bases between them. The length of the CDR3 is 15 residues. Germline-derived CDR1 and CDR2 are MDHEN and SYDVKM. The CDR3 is CASSPGLPGRVEAFF. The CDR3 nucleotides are TGTGCCAGCAGTCCGGGTCTCCCCGGGCGGGTTGAAGCTTTCTTT.

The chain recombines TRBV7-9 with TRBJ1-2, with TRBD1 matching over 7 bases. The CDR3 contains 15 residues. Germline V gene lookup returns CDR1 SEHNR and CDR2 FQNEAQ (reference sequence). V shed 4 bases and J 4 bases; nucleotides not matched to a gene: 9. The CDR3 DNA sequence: TGTGCCAGCAGCTCCCCAACCGGGACAGTCTATGGCTACACCTTC. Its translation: CASSSPTGTVYGYTF.

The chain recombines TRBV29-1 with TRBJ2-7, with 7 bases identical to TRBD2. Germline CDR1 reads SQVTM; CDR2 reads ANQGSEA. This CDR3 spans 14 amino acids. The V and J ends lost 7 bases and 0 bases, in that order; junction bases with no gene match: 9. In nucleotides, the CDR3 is TGCAGCGCCGCGGGGGATATGCTCTCCTACGAGCAGTACTTC. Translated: CSAAGDMLSYEQYF.

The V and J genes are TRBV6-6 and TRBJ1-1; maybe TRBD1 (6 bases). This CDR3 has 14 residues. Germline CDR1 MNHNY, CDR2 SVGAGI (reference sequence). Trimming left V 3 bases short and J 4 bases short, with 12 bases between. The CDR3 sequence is CASSYAGAGTEAFF. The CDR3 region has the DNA TGTGCCAGCAGTTATGCAGGGGCAGGCACTGAAGCTTTCTTT.

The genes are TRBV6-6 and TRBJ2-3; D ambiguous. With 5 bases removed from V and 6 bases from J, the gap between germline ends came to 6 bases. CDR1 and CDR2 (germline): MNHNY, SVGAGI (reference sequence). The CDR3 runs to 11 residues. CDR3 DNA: TGTGCCAGCAGTAGCTCGGATACGCAGTATTTT. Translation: CASSSSDTQYF.

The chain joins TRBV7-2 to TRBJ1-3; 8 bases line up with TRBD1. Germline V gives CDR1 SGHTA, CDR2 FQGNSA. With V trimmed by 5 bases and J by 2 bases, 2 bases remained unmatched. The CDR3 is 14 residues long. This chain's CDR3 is CASSPDRAGNTIYF. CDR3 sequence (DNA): TGTGCCAGCAGCCCGGACAGGGCTGGAAACACCATATATTTT.

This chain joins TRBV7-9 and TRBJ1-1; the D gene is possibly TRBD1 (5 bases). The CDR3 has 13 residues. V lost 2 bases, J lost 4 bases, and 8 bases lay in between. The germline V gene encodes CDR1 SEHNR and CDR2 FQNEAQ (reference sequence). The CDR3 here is CASSLTGVTEAFF. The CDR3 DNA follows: TGTGCCAGCAGCTTAACGGGGGTCACTGAAGCTTTCTTT.

CDR3: CASSFLSRDYGYTF. The CDR3, as DNA: TGTGCCAGCAGCTTTTTATCCAGGGATTATGGCTACACCTTC. J is TRBJ1-2 and V is TRBV11-2; a weak D match, TRBD1 (5 bases). The V end lost 3 bases, the J end lost 5 bases, and 13 bases lay between the germline ends. Per the germline V gene, CDR1 is SGHAT and CDR2 is FQNNGV. CDR3 length: 14 residues.

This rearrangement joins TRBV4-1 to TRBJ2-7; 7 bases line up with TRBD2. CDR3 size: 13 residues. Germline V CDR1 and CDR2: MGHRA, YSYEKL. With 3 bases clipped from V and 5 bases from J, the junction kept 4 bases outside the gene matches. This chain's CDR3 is CASSQMGGDEQYF. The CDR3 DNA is TGCGCCAGCAGCCAGATGGGAGGGGACGAGCAGTACTTC.

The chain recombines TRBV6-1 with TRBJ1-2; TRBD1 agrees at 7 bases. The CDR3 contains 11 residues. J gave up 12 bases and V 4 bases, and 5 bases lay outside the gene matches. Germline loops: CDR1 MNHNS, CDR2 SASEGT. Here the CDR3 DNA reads TGTGCCAGCAGTGGACAGGGTAAGAACACCTTC. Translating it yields CASSGQGKNTF.

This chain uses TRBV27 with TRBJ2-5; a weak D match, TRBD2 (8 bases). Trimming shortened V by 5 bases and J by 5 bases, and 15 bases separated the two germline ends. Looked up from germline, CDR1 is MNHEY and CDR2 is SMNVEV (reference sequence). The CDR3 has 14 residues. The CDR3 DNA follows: TGTGCCAGCAGTCCGGGACTAGGGGGCGAGACCCAGTACTTC. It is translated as CASSPGLGGETQYF.

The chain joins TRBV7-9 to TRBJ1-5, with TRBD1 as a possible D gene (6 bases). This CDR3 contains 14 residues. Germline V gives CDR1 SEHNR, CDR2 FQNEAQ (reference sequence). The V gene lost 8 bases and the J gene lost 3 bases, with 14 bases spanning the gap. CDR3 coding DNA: TGTGCCAGCGGATCAACAGGGAACAATCAGCCCCAGCATTTT. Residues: CASGSTGNNQPQHF.

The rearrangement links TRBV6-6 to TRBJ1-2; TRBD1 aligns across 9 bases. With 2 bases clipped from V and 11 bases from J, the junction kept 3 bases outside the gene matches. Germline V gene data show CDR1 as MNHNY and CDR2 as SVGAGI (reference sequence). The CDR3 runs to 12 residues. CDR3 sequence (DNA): TGTGCCAGCAGTTACGGTGACAGGGGGTACACCTTC. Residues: CASSYGDRGYTF.

The CDR3 DNA follows: TGTGCCAGCTCACCAATTCTCGGGGGGGGGCCCCTCTACGAGCAGTACTTC. Protein: CASSPILGGGPLYEQYF. The chain combines TRBV18 with TRBJ2-7; TRBD2 agrees at 8 bases. CDR1 and CDR2 (germline): KGHSH, LQKENI. V trimming: 2 bases; J trimming: 3 bases; junction bases outside the gene matches: 12. The CDR3 runs 17 residues.

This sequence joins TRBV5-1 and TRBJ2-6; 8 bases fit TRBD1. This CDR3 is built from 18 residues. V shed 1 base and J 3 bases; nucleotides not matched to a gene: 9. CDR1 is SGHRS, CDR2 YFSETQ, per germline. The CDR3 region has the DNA TGCGCCAGCAGCTTGATGGGGGGACAGGCAAGTGGGGCCAACGTCCTGACTTTC. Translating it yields CASSLMGGQASGANVLTF.

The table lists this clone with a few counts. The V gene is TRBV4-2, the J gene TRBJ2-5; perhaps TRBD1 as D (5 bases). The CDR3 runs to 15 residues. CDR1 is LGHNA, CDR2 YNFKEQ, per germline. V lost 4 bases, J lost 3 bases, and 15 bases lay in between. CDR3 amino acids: CASSPLGAVKETQYF. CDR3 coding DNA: TGTGCCAGCAGCCCTCTTGGGGCCGTAAAAGAGACCCAGTACTTC.

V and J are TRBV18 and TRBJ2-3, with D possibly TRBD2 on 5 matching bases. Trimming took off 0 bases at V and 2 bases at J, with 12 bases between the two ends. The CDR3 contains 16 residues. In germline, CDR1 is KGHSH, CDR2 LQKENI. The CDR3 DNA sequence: TGTGCCAGCTCACCACCTGCGACTAACCCCACAGATACGCAGTATTTT. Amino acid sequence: CASSPPATNPTDTQYF.

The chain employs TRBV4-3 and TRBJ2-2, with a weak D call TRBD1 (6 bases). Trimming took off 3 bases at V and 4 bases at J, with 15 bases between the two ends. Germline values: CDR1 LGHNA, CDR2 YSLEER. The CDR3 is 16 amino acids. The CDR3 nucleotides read TGCGCCAGCAGCCAGGTCACAGGGTTTGGCACCGGGGAGCTGTTTTTT. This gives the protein CASSQVTGFGTGELFF.

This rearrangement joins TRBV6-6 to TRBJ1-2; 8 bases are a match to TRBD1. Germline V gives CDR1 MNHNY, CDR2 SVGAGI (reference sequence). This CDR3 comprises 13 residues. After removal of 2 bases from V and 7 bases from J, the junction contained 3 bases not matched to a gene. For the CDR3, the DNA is TGTGCCAGCAGTTACGGACAGGGCGGTGGCTACACCTTC. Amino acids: CASSYGQGGGYTF.

The CDR3 loop is CASSGRTSGFTDTQYF. The CDR3 nucleotides are TGTGCCAGCAGCGGACGGACTAGCGGATTCACAGATACGCAGTATTTT. The chain recombines TRBV11-2 with TRBJ2-3; TRBD2 matches at 10 bases. In germline, CDR1 is SGHAT, CDR2 FQNNGV. This CDR3 spans 16 amino acids. V lost 5 bases to trimming and J lost 2 bases; unmatched junction nucleotides: 7.

CDR3 nucleotide sequence: TGCGCCAGCAGCTTGTCTCAGGGGGACTATGGCTACACCTTC. Its translation: CASSLSQGDYGYTF. The rearrangement uses TRBV5-1 and TRBJ1-2; the match to TRBD1 covers 7 bases. Germline CDR1 and CDR2: SGHRS and YFSETQ. CDR3 size: 14 residues. V shed 1 base and J 3 bases; nucleotides not matched to a gene: 3.

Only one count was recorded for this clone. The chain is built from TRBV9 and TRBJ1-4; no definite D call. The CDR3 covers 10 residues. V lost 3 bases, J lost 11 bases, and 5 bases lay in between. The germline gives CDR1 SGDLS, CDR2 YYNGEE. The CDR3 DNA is TGTGCCAGCAGCGGTCCGAAACTGTTTTTT. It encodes CASSGPKLFF.